Below are 5 T cell receptor beta chains sequenced from a single sample in a study of blood T cell repertoires in COVID-19. Sequencing used immunoSEQ multiplex PCR; TCRdb keeps in-frame clones, though not all of them. This table holds around 250,000 clones, 85% to 90% found once. Sample: PBMCs or T cells enriched from blood (not recorded which). These receptors were collected from a woman in her 50s who had recovered from COVID-19.

This clone was seen just once. This chain uses TRBV30 with TRBJ1-1; maybe TRBD1 (5 bases). Germline assignment: CDR1 GTSNPN and CDR2 SVGIG (reference sequence). Trimming shortened V by 0 bases and J by 3 bases, and 8 bases separated the two germline ends. The CDR3 contains 13 residues. The CDR3, as DNA: TGTGCCTGGAGTGTACGGGGGGACACTGAAGCTTTCTTT. This translates into CAWSVRGDTEAFF.

Only a few counts were recorded for this clone. The chain recombines TRBV5-4 with TRBJ2-7; no reliable D call. Trimming stripped 0 bases from V and 1 base from J, with 11 bases between. The germline V gene has CDR1 SGHNT and CDR2 YYREEE (reference sequence). There are 15 residues in the CDR3. The CDR3 loop is CASSLEAGRSYEQYF. The CDR3 nucleotides read TGTGCCAGCAGCTTGGAGGCAGGTCGGTCCTACGAGCAGTACTTC.

The chain is built from TRBV30 and TRBJ1-6; 7 bases are a match to TRBD1. V was clipped by 0 bases and J by 10 bases; unmatched bases: 6. CDR3 length: 14 amino acids. The germline V gene has CDR1 GTSNPN and CDR2 SVGIG (reference sequence). CDR3 protein: CAWSVTGTGSPLHF. The CDR3 DNA reads as TGTGCCTGGAGTGTGACAGGGACGGGATCACCCCTCCACTTT.

The genes are TRBV11-1 and TRBJ2-1; 10 bases line up with TRBD2. V was clipped by 4 bases and J by 6 bases; unmatched bases: 3. The CDR3 runs 14 residues. Germline CDR1 is SGHAT and CDR2 is FQDESV (reference sequence). The CDR3 DNA is TGTGCCAGCAGCTCCCGGACTAGCGGCAATGAGCAGTTCTTC. Its translation: CASSSRTSGNEQFF. Supplemented by reference TRBV11-1 and TRBJ2-1, the full variable domain reads EAEVAQSPRYKITEKSQAVAFWCDPISGHATLYWYRQILGQGPELLVQFQDESVVDDSQLPKDRFSAERLKGVDSTLKIQPAELGDSAMYLCASSSRTSGNEQFFGPGTRLTVL.

The chain uses TRBV7-9 and TRBJ2-7; D is ambiguous. The ends were cut back, 5 bases at V and 7 bases at J, with 15 bases in the middle. The V gene's germline CDR1 is SEHNR and CDR2 FQNEAQ (reference sequence). The CDR3 sequence is 13 residues long. The CDR3 bases are TGTGCCAGCAGCCGCCCCTCGGTGCGGGAGCAGTACTTC. Encoded protein: CASSRPSVREQYF.